These T cell receptor beta chains were read from a single sample in a study of T-cell reconstitution after alpha-beta-depleted transplantation in children. MiXCR, run by TCRdb on the PCR reads, gives a single entry per CDR3 protein. Of around 600,000 distinct CDR3 sequences in the sample, roughly a tenth were seen once. The source material was PBMCs from the stem cell graft donor, sampled from the stem cell graft. The receptors shown here come from a human donor who donated a stem cell graft to a child with acute myeloid leukemia. CDR3s include the opening cysteine and the closing phenylalanine or tryptophan. The D gene is left open where the match is weak.

d_call	v_call	j_call	cdr3_aa
.	TRBV30	TRBJ2-3	CAWSVGGQQRDTQYF
.	TRBV3-1	TRBJ2-4	CASSQLKNIQYF
TRBD1	TRBV6-1	TRBJ2-7	CASSRPRDSPFVQEQYF
TRBD2	TRBV6-5	TRBJ2-3	CASSYPLASDTQYF
TRBD2	TRBV9	TRBJ2-7	CASSVGGAGAIEQYF
.	TRBV20-1	TRBJ1-4	CSAKRLDEKLFF
.	TRBV12-3/TRBV12-4	TRBJ1-3	CASREIGGRSGNTIYF
TRBD1	TRBV4-3	TRBJ1-4	CASSQNGGGTGEEKLFF
.	TRBV20-1	TRBJ2-3	CSAPEDSDTQYF
TRBD2	TRBV9	TRBJ2-5	CASSVEGLAKETQYF
.	TRBV24-1	TRBJ2-5	CATSDSIRGTQETQYF
TRBD2	TRBV7-2	TRBJ2-1	CASSSDPGLEFVDEQFF
.	TRBV12-1	TRBJ2-3	CASSVGRGPTQYF
.	TRBV7-3	TRBJ2-7	CASSLMGSSYEQYF
TRBD1	TRBV7-9	TRBJ1-5	CASSVQGALNQPQHF
TRBD2	TRBV3-1	TRBJ2-7	CASSQVVGNQAGDPFNEQYF
.	TRBV6-4	TRBJ1-6	CASSGNANSPLHF
TRBD2	TRBV6-5	TRBJ2-7	CASSYIAGAHEQYF
.	TRBV6-5	TRBJ2-6	CASSYGAAGANVLTF
.	TRBV12-3/TRBV12-4	TRBJ1-2	CASSRLEGYTF
.	TRBV7-9	TRBJ2-7	CASSPQEALVQYF
TRBD1	TRBV5-1	TRBJ1-1	CASSIMPGTENTEAFF
.	TRBV5-5	TRBJ2-1	CASSLALGEFF
TRBD1	TRBV11-2	TRBJ1-3	CASSPGTAANTIYF
TRBD2	TRBV20-1	TRBJ2-1	CSARDRFWTSGRALENEQFF
TRBD2	TRBV24-1	TRBJ2-1	CATSDPGVAGAHEQFF
.	TRBV20-1	TRBJ2-3	CSASPPTVTQYF
.	TRBV30	TRBJ2-3	CAWSVLGLQHTDTQYF
.	TRBV7-9	TRBJ1-5	CASSATGIGRQPQHF
.	TRBV28	TRBJ1-1	CASSLIGMNTEAFF
.	TRBV7-9	TRBJ2-3	CASSPKSADTQYF
.	TRBV15	TRBJ2-1	CATSSQGLLTYNEQFF
.	TRBV12-3/TRBV12-4	TRBJ2-1	CASSPRRELGRNEQFF
.	TRBV6-1	TRBJ1-5	CASSETPAGIQPQHF
.	TRBV25-1	TRBJ2-1	CASSERPIVPKSSYNEQFF
.	TRBV28	TRBJ2-7	CASSYPVGSAYEQYF
.	TRBV14	TRBJ2-3	CASNGDTDTQYF
.	TRBV25-1	TRBJ1-5	CASSHPGMGQPQHF
TRBD2	TRBV3-1	TRBJ2-2	CASSLAGTSGRAVTGELFF
.	TRBV12-3/TRBV12-4	TRBJ2-3	CASSGHGGDTQYF